This T cell receptor beta chain was captured by sequencing in a study of cytomegalovirus exposure and HLA in healthy donors. Study in general: Earlier work reported 95 million to 130 million unique TCR beta sequences from 150 million to 200 million T cells. Findings and caveats of the study: The authors enumerated some 160 TCR beta chains as linked to cytomegalovirus. As was reported, the HLA-A and HLA-B alleles of most subjects were accurately predicted from TCR beta sequences. A link between a missense DCLRE1C variant and TCR beta V- and J-gene trimming emerged from a later analysis.

13 Jbeta primers and 60 Vbeta primers were used for the PCR. The data were produced by immunoSEQ multiplex PCR, yet TCRdb's version contains in-frame clones alone and is incomplete. The sample has about 130,000 clones; less than 80% are singletons. The germline CDR1 and CDR2 sequences are SGHTA and FQGNSA. Trimming removed 4 bases from V and 7 bases from J, with 19 bases in between. This CDR3 comprises 15 residues. With regard to this clone: Antigen specificity is unknown.

The chain links TRBV7-2 to TRBJ1-1; possible D gene TRBD1, 5 bases. Sequenced sample: PBMCs. The source is a man between 40 and 49 years old in good health and CMV-seropositive. The CDR3 reads CASSSQSRALNEAFF. CDR3 nucleotide sequence: TGTGCCAGCAGCTCCCAATCCAGGGCCCTTAATGAAGCTTTCTTT.